These 24 T cell receptor beta chains were all obtained from the same sample, sequenced in a study of blood T cell repertoires in COVID-19. Profiled with immunoSEQ multiplex PCR; TCRdb holds only in-frame clones, not every one. The sample includes 70,000 to 100,000 clones, 55% to 80% of them seen just once. Sequenced material: peripheral blood. These receptor sequences come from a woman in her fifties or sixties in a cohort sampled during active or convalescent COVID-19.

The rearrangement links TRBV18 to TRBJ1-1; 8 bases are a match to TRBD1. Germline trimming cut 5 bases from V and 5 bases from J; bases unmatched to any gene: 4. The CDR3 is 13 amino acids. Germline V gene sequence: CDR1 KGHSH, CDR2 LQKENI. CDR3 sequence (DNA): TGTGCCAGCTCAGGGGACAGGATTACTGAAGCTTTCTTT. Translating it yields CASSGDRITEAFF.

The chain combines TRBV4-1 with TRBJ2-2, with TRBD2 matching over 14 bases. Germline trimming cut 7 bases from V and 6 bases from J; bases unmatched to any gene: 7. The CDR3 runs to 16 residues. In germline, CDR1 is MGHRA, CDR2 YSYEKL. The CDR3 DNA is TGCGCCAGCACCCGACTAGCGGGGGGGTTAGCCGGGGAGCTGTTTTTT. The encoded protein is CASTRLAGGLAGELFF.

The gene calls are TRBV5-6 and TRBJ2-3; no definite D call. Trimming pared 3 bases from V and 1 base from J, leaving 9 bases between. CDR1 is SGHDT and CDR2 is YYEEEE in the germline V gene. The CDR3 runs 14 residues. Here the CDR3 reads CASSYGPRTDTQYF. The DNA of the CDR3 is TGTGCCAGCAGCTATGGGCCTCGCACAGATACGCAGTATTTT.

This clone was seen many times. The V gene is TRBV4-1, the J gene TRBJ1-4; D call uncertain. V lost 1 base and J lost 10, with 19 bases in between. The CDR3 is 16 amino acids. From germline, CDR1 is MGHRA and CDR2 YSYEKL. Written as DNA, the CDR3 is TGCGCCAGCAGCCAAGGACTCCACTCTGCTAGTCTAAAACTGTTTTTT. Its protein is CASSQGLHSASLKLFF.

The chain links TRBV10-2 to TRBJ2-7; D call uncertain. The V end was cut by 6 bases, the J end by 7 bases, with 10 bases between. The CDR3 covers 11 residues. Germline V gives CDR1 WSHSY, CDR2 SAAADI. In nucleotides, the CDR3 is TGCGCCAGCAGAGATGCCGGGGAGCAGTACTTC. It translates to CASRDAGEQYF.

The chain has TRBV3-1 (or the pseudogene TRBV3-2) and TRBJ1-1; 7 bases are shared with TRBD1. CDR1 and CDR2 (germline): LGHDT, YNNKEL (reference sequence). J was trimmed by 6 bases and V by 4 bases; bases with no gene match: 8. The CDR3 loop spans 14 amino acids. CDR3 in DNA: TGTGCCAGCAGCCCCAACAGGGGATCTTCTGAAGCTTTCTTT. It yields the protein CASSPNRGSSEAFF.

The genes are TRBV3-1 (or the pseudogene TRBV3-2) and TRBJ2-1; 12 bases are shared with TRBD2. V lost 3 bases to trimming and J lost 9 bases; unmatched junction nucleotides: 0. The CDR3 runs to 13 residues. Germline values: CDR1 LGHDT, CDR2 YNNKEL (reference sequence). In DNA, the CDR3 is TGTGCCAGCAGCCAGGGACTAGCGGGTGAGCAGTTCTTC. Encoded protein: CASSQGLAGEQFF.

This chain uses TRBV7-2 with TRBJ2-1; TRBD2 matches 8 bases. J was trimmed by 3 bases and V by 1 base; bases with no gene match: 2. The CDR3 spans 15 residues. Germline V gene data show CDR1 as SGHTA and CDR2 as FQGNSA. The CDR3 DNA reads TGTGCCAGCAGCTTAGTTAGCGGGGTCTACAATGAGCAGTTCTTC. Residues: CASSLVSGVYNEQFF.

This rearrangement joins TRBV19 to TRBJ1-4; 8 bases line up with TRBD1. Germline CDR1 and CDR2: LNHDA and SQIVND (reference sequence). The V and J ends lost 4 bases and 6 bases, in that order; junction bases with no gene match: 1. The CDR3 sequence is 13 residues long. CDR3 region: CASSRGQDEKLFF. The DNA for the CDR3 is TGTGCCAGTAGTAGGGGACAGGATGAAAAACTGTTTTTT.

This clone was observed once. The chain is built from TRBV5-1 and TRBJ1-1; unclear D gene. The V end lost 0 bases, the J end lost 2 bases, and 8 bases lay between the germline ends. Germline assignment: CDR1 SGHRS and CDR2 YFSETQ. The CDR3 sequence is 14 residues long. In DNA, the CDR3 is TGCGCCAGCAGCTTGGTTACAGTAAACACTGAAGCTTTCTTT. Residues: CASSLVTVNTEAFF.

The table lists this clone with a few counts. The rearrangement uses TRBV7-6 and TRBJ2-3; 15 bases map to TRBD2. The CDR3 has 19 residues. Trimming removed 4 bases from V and 0 bases from J; junction bases left unmatched: 8. Germline V gene sequence: CDR1 SGHVS, CDR2 FNYEAQ. The CDR3 bases are TGTGCCAGCAGCTCAACCGGGACTAGCGGGGGGCCGAGCACAGATACGCAGTATTTT. Translating it yields CASSSTGTSGGPSTDTQYF.

The J gene is TRBJ2-1, the V gene TRBV6-1, with D perhaps matching TRBD2 (5 bases). The CDR3 loop spans 14 amino acids. Germline CDR1 MNHNS, CDR2 SASEGT. V was shortened by 3 bases and J by 6 bases, with 12 bases between the two germline ends. The CDR3 loop reads CASSDRGSSNEQFF. DNA for the CDR3: TGTGCCAGCAGTGACCGGGGTTCGTCCAATGAGCAGTTCTTC.

V gene TRBV28 combines with J gene TRBJ2-2; no clear D. Trimming cost V 7 bases and J 5 bases, with 11 bases left between them. Germline V lookup: CDR1 MDHEN, CDR2 SYDVKM. This CDR3 is built from 13 residues. CDR3 DNA: TGTGCCAGCATTCCTAATCTAACCGGGGAGCTGTTTTTT. It encodes CASIPNLTGELFF. The variable domain in full, completed from reference TRBV28 and TRBJ2-2, reads DVKVTQSSRYLVKRTGEKVFLECVQDMDHENMFWYRQDPGLGLRLIYFSYDVKMKEKGDIPEGYSVSREKKERFSLILESASTNQTSMYLCASIPNLTGELFFGEGSRLTVL.

The chain carries TRBV9 and TRBJ2-3; D is perhaps TRBD2 (5 bases). The CDR3 totals 18 residues. Looked up from germline, CDR1 is SGDLS and CDR2 is YYNGEE. V was cut by 3 bases and J by 3 bases, with 23 bases left in between. CDR3 amino acids: CASSETSGWRTYTDTQYF. CDR3 DNA sequence: TGTGCCAGCAGCGAGACCTCAGGTTGGAGGACTTATACAGATACGCAGTATTTT.

V gene TRBV7-2 combines with J gene TRBJ2-7; a weak D match, TRBD2 (6 bases). V lost 2 bases, J lost 6 bases, and 17 bases lay in between. The CDR3 is made up of 15 amino acids. Germline V gene lookup returns CDR1 SGHTA and CDR2 FQGNSA. The CDR3 is CASSLSRGVRREQYF. The CDR3 DNA reads as TGTGCCAGCAGCTTAAGCCGCGGGGTACGACGCGAGCAGTACTTC.

In its sample, this clone was seen once. The V and J genes are TRBV6-4 and TRBJ2-3, with D hard to call. CDR1 is MRHNA, CDR2 SNTAGT, per germline. Trimming removed 3 bases from V and 0 bases from J, with 10 bases in between. The CDR3 is 15 residues long. This chain's CDR3 is CASSEAGRSTDTQYF. In DNA form, the CDR3 reads TGTGCCAGCAGTGAGGCAGGCCGTAGCACAGATACGCAGTATTTT.

The chain carries TRBV7-9 and TRBJ2-7; possible D gene TRBD1, 5 bases. Looked up from germline, CDR1 is SEHNR and CDR2 is FQNEAQ (reference sequence). V lost 3 bases to trimming and J lost 5 bases, with 5 bases between them. The CDR3 covers 11 residues. The CDR3 nucleotides are TGTGCCAGCAGCTTCAGGGACGAGCAGTACTTC. Amino acid sequence: CASSFRDEQYF.

This rearrangement joins TRBV21-1 to TRBJ2-2; TRBD1 is the table's D call, not checked against the DNA. TRBV21-1 is flagged as a pseudogene. The CDR3 loop spans 17 amino acids. The chain's CDR3 is CASSKRTGGENTGELFF. The CDR3 nucleotides read TGTGCCAGCAGCAAGAGGACAGGGGGAGAGAACACCGGGGAGCTGTTTTTT.

This clone appeared a few times. The chain recombines TRBV5-1 with TRBJ2-2; 10 nucleotides align to TRBD2. The J segment lost 8 bases and the V segment lost 4 bases, leaving 23 bases of the junction unmatched. There are 20 residues in the CDR3. Looked up from germline, CDR1 is SGHRS and CDR2 is YFSETQ. DNA of the CDR3: TGCGCCAGCAGCCTAAAGAAAGCCATGAGCGGGGGGGCCTCGACAGGGGAGCTGTTTTTT. Translation: CASSLKKAMSGGASTGELFF. The whole variable domain, remainder taken from reference TRBV5-1 and TRBJ2-2, is KAGVTQTPRYLIKTRGQQVTLSCSPISGHRSVSWYQQTPGQGLQFLFEYFSETQRNKGNFPGRFSGRQFSNSRSEMNVSTLELGDSALYLCASSLKKAMSGGASTGELFFGEGSRLTVL.

The V gene is TRBV6-6, the J gene TRBJ2-5, with a tentative D call TRBD1 (6 bases). Germline values: CDR1 MNHNY, CDR2 SVGAGI (reference sequence). The CDR3 consists of 13 residues. The germline V and J ends were trimmed by 5 bases and 2 bases, with 9 bases remaining between them. The CDR3 region is CASSNRDQETQYF. Written as DNA, the CDR3 is TGTGCCAGCAGTAACAGGGATCAAGAGACCCAGTACTTC.

The chain is built from TRBV28 and TRBJ2-7, with 7 positions matching TRBD2. This CDR3 has 16 amino acids. CDR1 is MDHEN, CDR2 SYDVKM, per germline. V dropped 2 bases and J dropped 4; count of bases not matched to a gene: 11. CDR3 protein: CASSLRVTSVPYEQYF. The CDR3 DNA sequence: TGTGCCAGCAGTTTACGGGTCACTAGCGTTCCTTACGAGCAGTACTTC.

The chain employs TRBV6-5 and TRBJ2-7; the match to TRBD1 covers 10 bases. V shed 5 bases and J 3 bases; nucleotides not matched to a gene: 4. Germline V gene sequence: CDR1 MNHEY, CDR2 SVGAGI. The CDR3 sequence is 14 residues long. CDR3: CASSPWTGGYEQYF. For the CDR3, the DNA is TGTGCCAGCAGTCCATGGACAGGGGGCTACGAGCAGTACTTC.

V and J are TRBV7-9 and TRBJ2-1; 7 bases are shared with TRBD2. The CDR3 is made up of 16 amino acids. Unmatched junction bases numbered 9, after V lost 2 bases and J lost 5 bases. Germline V CDR1 and CDR2: SEHNR, FQNEAQ (reference sequence). For the CDR3, the DNA is TGTGCCAGCAGCTTATATCCTGGACTAGAAGACAATGAGCAGTTCTTC. Protein: CASSLYPGLEDNEQFF.

The CDR3 DNA sequence: TGTGCCAGCAGCCAAACCGGACTAGCGGGGGGGAGCTCCTACAATGAGCAGTTCTTC. Its protein product is CASSQTGLAGGSSYNEQFF. This chain connects TRBV7-2 to TRBJ2-1; 15 nucleotides agree with TRBD2. The germline CDR1 and CDR2 sequences are SGHTA and FQGNSA. The CDR3 is made up of 19 amino acids. V shed 5 bases, J shed 0 bases, and the junction held 8 bases outside the gene matches. The whole variable domain, filled in from reference TRBV7-2 and TRBJ2-1, reads GAGVSQSPSNKVTEKGKDVELRCDPISGHTALYWYRQSLGQGLEFLIYFQGNSAPDKSGLPSDRFSAERTGGSVSTLTIQRTQQEDSAVYLCASSQTGLAGGSSYNEQFFGPGTRLTVL.